The 30 T cell receptor beta chains below were found in one sample sequenced in a study of cytomegalovirus exposure and HLA in healthy donors (dated 2017 in TCRdb). Library preparation was by the immunoSEQ multiplex PCR assay. The multiplex PCR relied on a mix of 60 forward primers for TCR Vbeta segments and 13 reverse primers for TCR Jbeta segments. The clones in this table, taken by TCRdb from immuneACCESS, are in-frame only. Not every clone is retained; where verified, under half of the shortfall comes from an unresolved V gene, and the cause of the rest is unknown. Counted in this sample were around 220,000 clones; over 60% of them appeared once. Roughly a sixth of the sample is in the top ten clones. The sample was PBMCs. These receptors were obtained from a man aged 35-49 years in good health and CMV-seronegative.

This clone appeared a few times. This chain uses TRBV5-5 with TRBJ1-2; 8 bases line up with TRBD1. After removal of 4 bases from V and 2 bases from J, the junction contained 7 bases not matched to a gene. The germline CDR1 and CDR2 sequences are SGHKS and YYEKEE (reference sequence). The CDR3 sequence is 15 residues long. In DNA form, the CDR3 reads TGTGCCAGCAGCCTACAGGGGGATGGCAACTATGGCTACACCTTC. Translating it yields CASSLQGDGNYGYTF.

This clone has a handful of counts. The chain combines TRBV4-3 with TRBJ2-6; the D gene is possibly TRBD2 (7 bases). Trimming took 0 bases from V and 4 from J, leaving 28 bases between them. The V gene's germline CDR1 is LGHNA and CDR2 YSLEER. The CDR3 is 22 residues long. CDR3 in amino acids: CASSQDRERRGPFLSGANVLTF. CDR3 coding DNA: TGCGCCAGCAGCCAAGATCGGGAGAGGCGGGGGCCCTTTTTGAGCGGGGCCAACGTCCTGACTTTC.

This clone was seen a handful of times. The rearrangement joins TRBV6-1 to TRBJ2-7; no definite D call. The CDR3 length is 13 residues. Germline values: CDR1 MNHNS, CDR2 SASEGT. Trimming shortened V by 3 bases and J by 5 bases, and 11 bases separated the two germline ends. CDR3 sequence reads: CASSDSRRNEQYF. In DNA, the CDR3 is TGTGCCAGCAGTGATTCGCGGCGAAACGAGCAGTACTTC.

This clone has only one observation. V is TRBV10-3 and J is TRBJ1-1; the D gene is possibly TRBD1 (6 bases). CDR1 is ENHRY, CDR2 SYGVKD, per germline. The CDR3 covers 16 residues. Trimming pared 2 bases from V and 6 bases from J, leaving 19 bases between. This CDR3 is CAISEPLGAGISEAFF. CDR3 nucleotides: TGTGCCATCAGTGAGCCCTTGGGGGCAGGGATCTCTGAAGCTTTCTTT.

The table lists this clone with a few counts. The rearrangement uses TRBV18 and TRBJ1-4; the D is unclear. The V end lost 3 bases, the J end lost 0 bases, and 20 bases lay between the germline ends. The CDR3 consists of 19 residues. Germline CDR1 and CDR2: KGHSH and LQKENI. The CDR3 loop reads CASSPTTEHLITTNEKLFF. The CDR3 DNA follows: TGTGCCAGCTCACCCACCACAGAACACCTCATAACAACTAATGAAAAACTGTTTTTT.

Only a few counts were recorded for this clone. The gene calls are TRBV5-6 and TRBJ1-2, with TRBD1 matching over 9 bases. J lost 2 bases, V lost 3 bases, and 2 bases had no gene match. The V gene's germline CDR1 is SGHDT and CDR2 YYEEEE. The CDR3 covers 14 residues. CDR3 nucleotides: TGTGCCAGCAGCTGGGACAGGGCGAACTATGGCTACACCTTC. This sequence encodes CASSWDRANYGYTF.

This rearrangement joins TRBV18 to TRBJ2-7; tentative D call: TRBD1 (5 bases). CDR1 KGHSH and CDR2 LQKENI come from the germline V gene. V lost 4 bases to trimming and J lost 2 bases, with 9 bases between them. The CDR3 has 13 amino acids. The CDR3 loop is CASSLQDTYEQYF. The CDR3 region has the DNA TGTGCCAGCTCACTACAGGATACCTACGAGCAGTACTTC.

The chain couples TRBV7-3 to TRBJ2-3; possibly TRBD1 for D (5 bases). Germline-derived CDR1 and CDR2 are SGHTA and FQGTGA. Between the trimmed V and J ends, which lost 5 bases and 3 bases, there was a span of 12 bases. This CDR3 has 14 residues. The CDR3 here is CASSLLAGTDTQYF. Here the CDR3 DNA reads TGTGCCAGCAGCCTCCTGGCAGGGACAGATACGCAGTATTTT.

The genes are TRBV27 and TRBJ2-2; a weak D match, TRBD2 (5 bases). With 3 bases removed from V and 4 bases from J, the gap between germline ends came to 9 bases. The CDR3 sequence is 14 residues long. The V gene's germline CDR1 is MNHEY and CDR2 SMNVEV (reference sequence). DNA for the CDR3: TGTGCCAGCAGTTTCGCGGCGGGCACCGGGGAGCTGTTTTTT. This gives the protein CASSFAAGTGELFF.

CDR3 DNA sequence: TGTGCCAGCAGCTTAGGGACAGATCTGAACACTGAAGCTTTCTTT. Amino acids: CASSLGTDLNTEAFF. V is TRBV7-9 and J is TRBJ1-1; TRBD1 is a possible D gene (6 bases). CDR1 SEHNR and CDR2 FQNEAQ come from the germline V gene (reference sequence). V lost 1 base, J lost 0 bases, and 9 bases lay in between. The CDR3 totals 15 residues.

The rearrangement joins TRBV18 to TRBJ1-6; D is uncertain. CDR1 is KGHSH and CDR2 is LQKENI in the germline V gene. The CDR3 contains 14 residues. Trimming stripped 1 base from V and 9 bases from J, with 10 bases between. The CDR3 here is CASSPLGAGSPLHF. CDR3 sequence (DNA): TGTGCCAGCTCACCACTGGGCGCGGGTTCACCCCTCCACTTT.

CDR3 residues: CASTLPQGAQPQHF. The CDR3 DNA is TGTGCCAGCACACTACCACAGGGGGCACAGCCCCAGCATTTT. The chain carries TRBV28 and TRBJ1-5, with 9 nucleotides matching TRBD1. The CDR3 loop spans 14 amino acids. The V segment lost 7 bases and the J segment 7 bases; nucleotides outside the gene matches: 8. The germline gives CDR1 MDHEN, CDR2 SYDVKM.

V and J are TRBV5-1 and TRBJ1-1, with D perhaps matching TRBD1 (5 bases). The CDR3 extends over 15 amino acids. Trimming cost V 0 bases and J 7 bases, with 16 bases left between them. In germline, CDR1 is SGHRS, CDR2 YFSETQ. For the CDR3, the DNA is TGCGCCAGCAGCTTGGATCCAACGGGGGGGAGTGAAGCTTTCTTT. It codes for CASSLDPTGGSEAFF.

The V and J genes are TRBV4-3 and TRBJ1-3; 7 bases line up with TRBD1. The CDR3 consists of 16 residues. The V gene end was trimmed by 0 bases and the J gene end by 2 bases; junction bases not matched to a gene: 4. CDR1 and CDR2 (germline): LGHNA, YSLEER. CDR3 region: CASSQEHRGPGNTIYF. The CDR3 DNA follows: TGCGCCAGCAGCCAAGAGCACAGGGGCCCTGGAAACACCATATATTTT.

This clone appeared once. The genes are TRBV2 and TRBJ2-7; TRBD2 aligns across 7 bases. V lost 11 bases, J lost 5 bases, and 12 bases stayed unmatched. Germline values: CDR1 SNHLY, CDR2 FYNNEI. The CDR3 has 13 residues. This CDR3 is CAVTSASQHEQYF. CDR3 bases: TGTGCCGTTACTAGCGCCAGTCAGCACGAGCAGTACTTC. Together with reference TRBV2 and TRBJ2-7, the CDR3 gives the full variable domain: EPEVTQTPSHQVTQMGQEVILRCVPISNHLYFYWYRQILGQKVEFLVSFYNNEISEKSEIFDDQFSVERPDGSNFTLKIRSTKLEDSAMYFCAVTSASQHEQYFGPGTRLTVT.

The rearrangement joins TRBV4-2 to TRBJ2-2; TRBD2 aligns across 12 bases. This CDR3 region has 17 residues. Trimming cost V 2 bases and J 3 bases; bases outside gene matches: 4. Germline assignment: CDR1 LGHNA and CDR2 YNFKEQ. CDR3 loop: CASSQPGLAGYTGELFF. In DNA form, the CDR3 reads TGTGCCAGCAGCCAACCAGGACTAGCGGGGTACACCGGGGAGCTGTTTTTT.

The chain carries TRBV7-3 and TRBJ2-2, with 13 positions matching TRBD2. Per germline, CDR1 SGHTA and CDR2 FQGTGA. The CDR3 runs to 16 residues. J gave up 4 bases and V 5 bases, and 4 bases lay outside the gene matches. In DNA form, the CDR3 reads TGTGCCAGCAGCAGCGGACTAGCGGGAGCCACCGGGGAGCTGTTTTTT. Its translation: CASSSGLAGATGELFF.

This clone was recorded only once. The chain couples TRBV13 to TRBJ1-2, with D perhaps TRBD1 (6 bases). Trimming removed 5 bases at V and 6 bases at J, with 16 bases between. The CDR3 is made up of 14 amino acids. Germline V gene data show CDR1 as PRHDT and CDR2 as FYEKMQ (reference sequence). CDR3 bases: TGTGCCAGCAGCCCATCACACAACAGGGATGGCTACACCTTC. Translated: CASSPSHNRDGYTF.

J is TRBJ2-5 and V is TRBV4-3, with D possibly TRBD1 on 6 matching bases. CDR1 LGHNA and CDR2 YSLEER come from the germline V gene. CDR3 length equals 14 residues. The V end was cut by 0 bases, the J end by 1 base, with 6 bases between. CDR3 loop: CASSQDRGQETQYF. Written as DNA, the CDR3 is TGCGCCAGCAGCCAAGACAGGGGCCAAGAGACCCAGTACTTC.

This chain links TRBV6-6 with TRBJ2-7, with 7 bases matching TRBD1. The trim removed 2 bases at V and 0 bases at J, leaving 7 bases unmatched. The CDR3 totals 16 residues. Germline CDR1 and CDR2: MNHNY and SVGAGI (reference sequence). For the CDR3, the DNA is TGTGCCAGCAGTTACGAGACAGGGTTGAGCTCCTACGAGCAGTACTTC. It yields the protein CASSYETGLSSYEQYF.

The chain employs TRBV5-1 and TRBJ2-5; 16 bases align to TRBD2. The J segment lost 4 bases and the V segment lost 3 bases, leaving 6 bases of the junction unmatched. The germline CDR1 and CDR2 sequences are SGHRS and YFSETQ. The CDR3 runs 17 residues. CDR3 sequence: CASSSGLAGGGRETQYF. Here the CDR3 DNA reads TGCGCCAGCAGCTCGGGACTAGCGGGAGGGGGCCGAGAGACCCAGTACTTC.

The chain couples TRBV27 to TRBJ2-5; weak D call: TRBD2 (8 bases). The germline V gene encodes CDR1 MNHEY and CDR2 SMNVEV (reference sequence). This CDR3 region has 15 residues. With 5 bases removed from V and 5 bases from J, the gap between germline ends came to 18 bases. Here the CDR3 DNA reads TGTGCCAGCAGTCCTGGGACTAGGGGGCGGGAGACCCAGTACTTC. This translates into CASSPGTRGRETQYF.

The rearrangement uses TRBV27 and TRBJ2-5, with a weak D call TRBD2 (5 bases). Per the germline V gene, CDR1 is MNHEY and CDR2 is SMNVEV (reference sequence). The CDR3 runs 14 residues. Trimming removed 1 base from V and 4 bases from J, with 10 bases in between. The CDR3 coding sequence is TGTGCCAGCAGTTTATTCCCGGGGAGAGAGACCCAGTACTTC. It specifies CASSLFPGRETQYF.

The chain joins TRBV27 to TRBJ2-1; 9 bases map to TRBD2. This CDR3 comprises 15 residues. Trimming cost V 8 bases and J 9 bases; bases outside gene matches: 14. CDR1 is MNHEY and CDR2 is SMNVEV in the germline V gene (reference sequence). The CDR3 sequence: CASRTGTSPTSEQFF. DNA of the CDR3: TGTGCCAGCCGAACCGGGACTAGCCCTACATCTGAGCAGTTCTTC.

The J gene is TRBJ1-5, the V gene TRBV2, with 9 positions matching TRBD1. Germline V gene data show CDR1 as SNHLY and CDR2 as FYNNEI. After removal of 4 bases from V and 3 bases from J, the junction contained 4 bases not matched to a gene. The CDR3 is made up of 15 amino acids. Written as DNA, the CDR3 is TGTGCCAGCAGTGGCGGACAGGGGTACAATCAGCCCCAGCATTTT. Its translation is CASSGGQGYNQPQHF. The variable domain in full, completed from reference TRBV2 and TRBJ1-5, reads EPEVTQTPSHQVTQMGQEVILRCVPISNHLYFYWYRQILGQKVEFLVSFYNNEISEKSEIFDDQFSVERPDGSNFTLKIRSTKLEDSAMYFCASSGGQGYNQPQHFGDGTRLSIL.

V is TRBV4-2 and J is TRBJ1-1; the D gene is possibly TRBD1 (6 bases). CDR1 and CDR2 (germline): LGHNA, YNFKEQ. The CDR3 is 14 residues long. Trimming cost V 1 base and J 6 bases, with 12 bases left between them. This CDR3 is CASSQGARGPEAFF. As DNA, the CDR3 is TGTGCCAGCAGCCAAGGTGCCAGGGGACCTGAAGCTTTCTTT.

The chain combines TRBV6-6 with TRBJ2-7; TRBD2 matches 10 bases. V was pared by 6 bases and J by 0 bases, with 5 bases of the junction left unmatched. CDR1 MNHNY and CDR2 SVGAGI come from the germline V gene (reference sequence). The CDR3 covers 15 residues. CDR3 amino acids: CASRGLASSSYEQYF. CDR3 in DNA: TGTGCCAGCAGGGGACTAGCGAGTAGCTCCTACGAGCAGTACTTC.

This clone is a singleton in its sample. The chain uses TRBV2 and TRBJ1-5; D is perhaps TRBD1 (5 bases). The V gene's germline CDR1 is SNHLY and CDR2 FYNNEI. V was trimmed by 4 bases and J by 5 bases, leaving 6 bases between them. The CDR3 has 12 amino acids. The CDR3 DNA sequence: TGTGCCAGCAGTGGCAGGGATCAGCCCCAGCATTTT. Amino acid sequence: CASSGRDQPQHF.

This chain links TRBV4-3 with TRBJ2-1; 9 bases are a match to TRBD2. The trim removed 2 bases at V and 4 bases at J, leaving 6 bases unmatched. CDR3 size: 16 residues. Germline-derived CDR1 and CDR2 are LGHNA and YSLEER. This chain's CDR3 is CASSQTSAGGYNEQFF. The CDR3 DNA reads TGCGCCAGCAGCCAAACTTCAGCGGGGGGATACAATGAGCAGTTCTTC.

This clone has a handful of counts. The gene calls are TRBV6-6 and TRBJ1-2; 8 nucleotides match TRBD1. V trimming: 6 bases; J trimming: 8 bases; junction bases outside the gene matches: 11. Germline loops: CDR1 MNHNY, CDR2 SVGAGI (reference sequence). This CDR3 spans 14 amino acids. In DNA form, the CDR3 reads TGTGCCAGCAGCCCCGCCCGACAGGGGTCGGGCTACACCTTC. It translates to CASSPARQGSGYTF.